Listed here are 17 T cell receptor beta chains from one sample, sequenced in a study of siplizumab effects on memory and regulatory T cells. Some clones are missing from TCRdb's copy, which holds only in-frame ones; the method was immunoSEQ multiplex PCR. The profile covers about 91,000 clones, with over 85% appearing a single time and over 5% taken by the ten largest. The sequenced material came from CD8+ T cells sorted from blood. The receptors shown here come from a human donor in good health.

As concerns this clone: At one of its ends the junction is not consistent with the germline gene, which may arise from a read error. The chain links TRBV7-9 to TRBJ2-3; possibly TRBD1 for D (6 bases). Per the germline V gene, CDR1 is SEHNR and CDR2 is FQNEAQ (reference sequence). The CDR3 totals 14 residues. CDR3 in amino acids: CVSSLVQGKDTQYF. The CDR3 DNA reads as TGTGTCAGCAGCTTAGTTCAGGGGAAAGATACGCAGTATTTT.

This clone was detected a few times. The chain couples TRBV27 to TRBJ1-6; D might be TRBD1 (6 bases). With 7 bases removed from V and 9 bases from J, the gap between germline ends came to 19 bases. The CDR3 has 15 residues. Germline CDR1 reads MNHEY; CDR2 reads SMNVEV (reference sequence). The CDR3 coding sequence is TGTGCCAGCAAAGGGGGACGGGACATAAGTTCACCCCTCCACTTT. It encodes CASKGGRDISSPLHF.

The rearrangement links TRBV4-1 to TRBJ2-3; 10 bases align to TRBD2. The V and J ends lost 3 bases and 0 bases, in that order; junction bases with no gene match: 6. The CDR3 runs to 17 residues. Germline V gene sequence: CDR1 MGHRA, CDR2 YSYEKL. The CDR3, as DNA: TGCGCCAGCAGCCAGGAAGGACTAGCGGCGAGCACAGATACGCAGTATTTT. Translating it yields CASSQEGLAASTDTQYF.

J is TRBJ2-7 and V is TRBV6-5; tentatively, D is TRBD2 (5 bases). The CDR3 runs to 13 residues. CDR1 is MNHEY and CDR2 is SVGAGI in the germline V gene. V gave up 4 bases and J gave up 4 bases, with 11 bases separating them. The CDR3 sequence: CASSWAGEYEQYF. The CDR3 nucleotides read TGTGCCAGCAGTTGGGCTGGGGAGTACGAGCAGTACTTC.

The chain employs TRBV19 and TRBJ1-2; D gene unclear. V gave up 4 bases and J gave up 1 base, with 10 bases separating them. In germline, CDR1 is LNHDA, CDR2 SQIVND (reference sequence). The CDR3 runs to 14 residues. The CDR3 loop is CASSRTQINYGYTF. CDR3 nucleotides: TGTGCCAGTAGTAGGACCCAGATTAACTATGGCTACACCTTC.

This clone was detected only once. The chain has TRBV6-1 and TRBJ1-1, with 8 positions matching TRBD1. V lost 6 bases to trimming and J lost 4 bases; unmatched junction nucleotides: 7. The germline gives CDR1 MNHNS, CDR2 SASEGT. The CDR3 has 14 amino acids. The CDR3 reads CASSETGVGTEAFF. The CDR3, as DNA: TGTGCCAGCAGCGAGACAGGGGTGGGCACTGAAGCTTTCTTT.

V gene TRBV7-2 combines with J gene TRBJ2-5, with unresolved D. The CDR3 totals 11 residues. Looked up from germline, CDR1 is SGHTA and CDR2 is FQGNSA. V lost 1 base and J 10 bases, leaving 7 bases between the germline ends. This CDR3 reads CASSLGVNQYF. The CDR3 bases are TGTGCCAGCAGCTTAGGGGTGAACCAGTACTTC. The whole variable domain, remainder taken from reference TRBV7-2 and TRBJ2-5, is GAGVSQSPSNKVTEKGKDVELRCDPISGHTALYWYRQSLGQGLEFLIYFQGNSAPDKSGLPSDRFSAERTGGSVSTLTIQRTQQEDSAVYLCASSLGVNQYFGPGTRLLVL.

This chain connects TRBV4-1 to TRBJ1-5; D gene unclear. The V end lost 6 bases, the J end lost 5 bases, and 11 bases lay between the germline ends. Germline-derived CDR1 and CDR2 are MGHRA and YSYEKL. There are 13 residues in the CDR3. The chain's CDR3 is CASSPIDDQPQHF. The CDR3 DNA reads TGCGCCAGCAGTCCTATCGATGATCAGCCCCAGCATTTT.

The CDR3 here is CASSPLITRTSGSSYEQYF. In DNA, the CDR3 is TGCGCCAGCAGCCCACTTATAACCCGGACTAGCGGGAGCTCCTACGAGCAGTACTTC. V usage is TRBV5-1 and J usage is TRBJ2-7; TRBD2 matches at 13 bases. The CDR3 is made up of 19 amino acids. The junction had 13 bases not matched to a gene; V was cut back by 4 bases and J by 0 bases. Germline values: CDR1 SGHRS, CDR2 YFSETQ.

The chain carries TRBV6-6 and TRBJ2-7; 7 bases are shared with TRBD2. The CDR3 totals 13 residues. The V segment lost 6 bases and the J segment 3 bases; nucleotides outside the gene matches: 5. Germline CDR1 is MNHNY and CDR2 is SVGAGI (reference sequence). CDR3 amino acids: CASSPGGGYEQYF. In DNA, the CDR3 is TGTGCCAGCAGCCCGGGCGGGGGCTACGAGCAGTACTTC.

The chain's CDR3 is CASSPPSVSSYNEQFF. The CDR3 DNA follows: TGTGCCAGCAGCCCCCCCAGCGTCAGCTCCTACAATGAGCAGTTCTTC. The V and J genes are TRBV7-6 and TRBJ2-1; no clear D gene. Germline CDR1 reads SGHVS; CDR2 reads FNYEAQ. The V and J ends lost 5 bases and 0 bases respectively, with 14 bases between them. The CDR3 contains 16 residues.

This chain connects TRBV7-6 to TRBJ2-1; 8 nucleotides align to TRBD2. Germline CDR1 is SGHVS and CDR2 is FNYEAQ. The ends lost 2 bases at V and 2 bases at J; junction bases unmatched: 5. The CDR3 has 16 amino acids. The CDR3 DNA reads TGTGCCAGCAGCTTAATAGCGGGGATGGCCTACAATGAGCAGTTCTTC. It specifies CASSLIAGMAYNEQFF. Full variable domain (outside the CDR3, taken from reference TRBV7-6 and TRBJ2-1): GAGVSQSPRYKVTKRGQDVALRCDPISGHVSLYWYRQALGQGPEFLTYFNYEAQQDKSGLPNDRFSAERPEGSISTLTIQRTEQRDSAMYRCASSLIAGMAYNEQFFGPGTRLTVL.

The V gene is TRBV9, the J gene TRBJ1-1; 11 bases are a match to TRBD1. CDR3 length: 14 amino acids. Losses at the gene ends were 3 bases for V and 4 bases for J; bases not matched to a gene: 2. CDR1 is SGDLS and CDR2 is YYNGEE in the germline V gene. This CDR3 reads CASSAGTGGTEAFF. Written as DNA, the CDR3 is TGTGCCAGCAGCGCCGGGACAGGGGGCACTGAAGCTTTCTTT. Supplemented by reference TRBV9 and TRBJ1-1, the full variable domain reads DSGVTQTPKHLITATGQRVTLRCSPRSGDLSVYWYQQSLDQGLQFLIQYYNGEERAKGNILERFSAQQFPDLHSELNLSSLELGDSALYFCASSAGTGGTEAFFGQGTRLTVV.

The rearrangement uses TRBV7-9 and TRBJ1-6; D perhaps matches TRBD1 (5 bases). The CDR3 covers 16 residues. CDR1 and CDR2 (germline): SEHNR, FQNEAQ (reference sequence). With 2 bases removed from V and 7 bases from J, the gap between germline ends came to 15 bases. The CDR3 sequence is CASSLQGIAANSPLHF. The CDR3 DNA follows: TGTGCCAGCAGCTTACAGGGTATCGCGGCCAATTCACCCCTCCACTTT.

The rearrangement uses TRBV5-1 and TRBJ2-4; 12 bases agree with TRBD1. V shed 5 bases, J shed 9 bases, and the junction held 12 bases outside the gene matches. The CDR3 is made up of 16 amino acids. The V gene's germline CDR1 is SGHRS and CDR2 YFSETQ. CDR3: CASRPTGTGGLSIQYF. In DNA form, the CDR3 reads TGCGCCAGCAGACCCACCGGGACAGGGGGCCTTAGCATTCAGTACTTC.

This chain links TRBV19 with TRBJ2-3, with 11 bases matching TRBD2. Unmatched junction bases numbered 8, after V lost 2 bases and J lost 7 bases. CDR3 length: 16 amino acids. Per the germline V gene, CDR1 is LNHDA and CDR2 is SQIVND (reference sequence). CDR3 sequence reads: CASSIQSTSGDNTQYF. The CDR3 nucleotides are TGTGCCAGTAGTATACAGTCGACTAGCGGGGACAATACGCAGTATTTT. Drawing the rest from reference TRBV19 and TRBJ2-3, the complete variable domain is DGGITQSPKYLFRKEGQNVTLSCEQNLNHDAMYWYRQDPGQGLRLIYYSQIVNDFQKGDIAEGYSVSREKKESFPLTVTSAQKNPTAFYLCASSIQSTSGDNTQYFGPGTRLTVL.

The chain is built from TRBV19 and TRBJ1-2, with TRBD1 identical over 7 bases. With V trimmed by 5 bases and J by 6 bases, 3 bases remained unmatched. Germline CDR1 reads LNHDA; CDR2 reads SQIVND (reference sequence). This CDR3 has 12 residues. The CDR3 region is CASSSGTDGYTF. The CDR3 coding sequence is TGTGCCAGTAGTTCCGGGACAGATGGCTACACCTTC.